Below are 3 T cell receptor beta chains sequenced from a single sample in a study of beta chain features in type 1 diabetes (dated by TCRdb to 2017 to 2018). The library was produced with the immunoSEQ multiplex PCR assay. The High Capacity cDNA Reverse Transcription Kit was used to reverse transcribe all of the isolated RNA, meaning that expressed TCRB transcripts were what got sequenced. Sourced from immuneACCESS, this table was stored by TCRdb with only in-frame sequences that have V and J called. A share of the clones is absent; for the studies checked, an unresolved V gene accounts for under half, and the remainder has no known explanation. The sample has hundreds of thousands of clones on record, 15% to 17% of them singletons. 0.07% to 0.095% of the sample goes to the ten largest clones. The sequenced material came from naive CD4+ T cells from blood. What the cell subset or site label conveys for this sample: true naive CD4+ T cells. The receptors come from a man aged 18-30 years in good health.

This clone appeared a few times. The V and J genes are TRBV7-9 and TRBJ2-1, with D possibly TRBD1 on 6 matching bases. CDR1 is SEHNR and CDR2 is FQNEAQ in the germline V gene (reference sequence). The germline V and J ends were trimmed by 5 bases and 0 bases, with 14 bases remaining between them. The CDR3 has 16 residues. CDR3 DNA: TGTGCCAGCAGCGGTGCAGGACAGAGCTCCTACAATGAGCAGTTCTTC. It is translated as CASSGAGQSSYNEQFF. Using reference TRBV7-9 and TRBJ2-1 for the parts outside the CDR3, the full variable domain is DTGVSQNPRHKITKRGQNVTFRCDPISEHNRLYWYRQTLGQGPEFLTYFQNEAQLEKSRLLSDRFSAERPKGSFSTLEIQRTEQGDSAMYLCASSGAGQSSYNEQFFGPGTRLTVL.

This clone appeared a few times. The gene calls are TRBV10-3 and TRBJ2-2; D not certain. The CDR3 totals 15 residues. V lost 9 bases, J lost 0 bases, and 14 bases lay in between. The V gene's germline CDR1 is ENHRY and CDR2 SYGVKD. The CDR3 DNA follows: TGTGCCATTAGAGACATAGCCTCGAACACCGGGGAGCTGTTTTTT. Its protein is CAIRDIASNTGELFF.

The chain employs TRBV4-3 and TRBJ1-4; 7 nucleotides align to TRBD1. The V and J ends lost 1 base and 6 bases, in that order; junction bases with no gene match: 8. The CDR3 is 16 amino acids. In germline, CDR1 is LGHNA, CDR2 YSLEER. The CDR3 sequence is CASSQARRGRDEKLFF. CDR3 DNA: TGCGCCAGCAGCCAAGCGAGGAGGGGGCGCGATGAAAAACTGTTTTTT.